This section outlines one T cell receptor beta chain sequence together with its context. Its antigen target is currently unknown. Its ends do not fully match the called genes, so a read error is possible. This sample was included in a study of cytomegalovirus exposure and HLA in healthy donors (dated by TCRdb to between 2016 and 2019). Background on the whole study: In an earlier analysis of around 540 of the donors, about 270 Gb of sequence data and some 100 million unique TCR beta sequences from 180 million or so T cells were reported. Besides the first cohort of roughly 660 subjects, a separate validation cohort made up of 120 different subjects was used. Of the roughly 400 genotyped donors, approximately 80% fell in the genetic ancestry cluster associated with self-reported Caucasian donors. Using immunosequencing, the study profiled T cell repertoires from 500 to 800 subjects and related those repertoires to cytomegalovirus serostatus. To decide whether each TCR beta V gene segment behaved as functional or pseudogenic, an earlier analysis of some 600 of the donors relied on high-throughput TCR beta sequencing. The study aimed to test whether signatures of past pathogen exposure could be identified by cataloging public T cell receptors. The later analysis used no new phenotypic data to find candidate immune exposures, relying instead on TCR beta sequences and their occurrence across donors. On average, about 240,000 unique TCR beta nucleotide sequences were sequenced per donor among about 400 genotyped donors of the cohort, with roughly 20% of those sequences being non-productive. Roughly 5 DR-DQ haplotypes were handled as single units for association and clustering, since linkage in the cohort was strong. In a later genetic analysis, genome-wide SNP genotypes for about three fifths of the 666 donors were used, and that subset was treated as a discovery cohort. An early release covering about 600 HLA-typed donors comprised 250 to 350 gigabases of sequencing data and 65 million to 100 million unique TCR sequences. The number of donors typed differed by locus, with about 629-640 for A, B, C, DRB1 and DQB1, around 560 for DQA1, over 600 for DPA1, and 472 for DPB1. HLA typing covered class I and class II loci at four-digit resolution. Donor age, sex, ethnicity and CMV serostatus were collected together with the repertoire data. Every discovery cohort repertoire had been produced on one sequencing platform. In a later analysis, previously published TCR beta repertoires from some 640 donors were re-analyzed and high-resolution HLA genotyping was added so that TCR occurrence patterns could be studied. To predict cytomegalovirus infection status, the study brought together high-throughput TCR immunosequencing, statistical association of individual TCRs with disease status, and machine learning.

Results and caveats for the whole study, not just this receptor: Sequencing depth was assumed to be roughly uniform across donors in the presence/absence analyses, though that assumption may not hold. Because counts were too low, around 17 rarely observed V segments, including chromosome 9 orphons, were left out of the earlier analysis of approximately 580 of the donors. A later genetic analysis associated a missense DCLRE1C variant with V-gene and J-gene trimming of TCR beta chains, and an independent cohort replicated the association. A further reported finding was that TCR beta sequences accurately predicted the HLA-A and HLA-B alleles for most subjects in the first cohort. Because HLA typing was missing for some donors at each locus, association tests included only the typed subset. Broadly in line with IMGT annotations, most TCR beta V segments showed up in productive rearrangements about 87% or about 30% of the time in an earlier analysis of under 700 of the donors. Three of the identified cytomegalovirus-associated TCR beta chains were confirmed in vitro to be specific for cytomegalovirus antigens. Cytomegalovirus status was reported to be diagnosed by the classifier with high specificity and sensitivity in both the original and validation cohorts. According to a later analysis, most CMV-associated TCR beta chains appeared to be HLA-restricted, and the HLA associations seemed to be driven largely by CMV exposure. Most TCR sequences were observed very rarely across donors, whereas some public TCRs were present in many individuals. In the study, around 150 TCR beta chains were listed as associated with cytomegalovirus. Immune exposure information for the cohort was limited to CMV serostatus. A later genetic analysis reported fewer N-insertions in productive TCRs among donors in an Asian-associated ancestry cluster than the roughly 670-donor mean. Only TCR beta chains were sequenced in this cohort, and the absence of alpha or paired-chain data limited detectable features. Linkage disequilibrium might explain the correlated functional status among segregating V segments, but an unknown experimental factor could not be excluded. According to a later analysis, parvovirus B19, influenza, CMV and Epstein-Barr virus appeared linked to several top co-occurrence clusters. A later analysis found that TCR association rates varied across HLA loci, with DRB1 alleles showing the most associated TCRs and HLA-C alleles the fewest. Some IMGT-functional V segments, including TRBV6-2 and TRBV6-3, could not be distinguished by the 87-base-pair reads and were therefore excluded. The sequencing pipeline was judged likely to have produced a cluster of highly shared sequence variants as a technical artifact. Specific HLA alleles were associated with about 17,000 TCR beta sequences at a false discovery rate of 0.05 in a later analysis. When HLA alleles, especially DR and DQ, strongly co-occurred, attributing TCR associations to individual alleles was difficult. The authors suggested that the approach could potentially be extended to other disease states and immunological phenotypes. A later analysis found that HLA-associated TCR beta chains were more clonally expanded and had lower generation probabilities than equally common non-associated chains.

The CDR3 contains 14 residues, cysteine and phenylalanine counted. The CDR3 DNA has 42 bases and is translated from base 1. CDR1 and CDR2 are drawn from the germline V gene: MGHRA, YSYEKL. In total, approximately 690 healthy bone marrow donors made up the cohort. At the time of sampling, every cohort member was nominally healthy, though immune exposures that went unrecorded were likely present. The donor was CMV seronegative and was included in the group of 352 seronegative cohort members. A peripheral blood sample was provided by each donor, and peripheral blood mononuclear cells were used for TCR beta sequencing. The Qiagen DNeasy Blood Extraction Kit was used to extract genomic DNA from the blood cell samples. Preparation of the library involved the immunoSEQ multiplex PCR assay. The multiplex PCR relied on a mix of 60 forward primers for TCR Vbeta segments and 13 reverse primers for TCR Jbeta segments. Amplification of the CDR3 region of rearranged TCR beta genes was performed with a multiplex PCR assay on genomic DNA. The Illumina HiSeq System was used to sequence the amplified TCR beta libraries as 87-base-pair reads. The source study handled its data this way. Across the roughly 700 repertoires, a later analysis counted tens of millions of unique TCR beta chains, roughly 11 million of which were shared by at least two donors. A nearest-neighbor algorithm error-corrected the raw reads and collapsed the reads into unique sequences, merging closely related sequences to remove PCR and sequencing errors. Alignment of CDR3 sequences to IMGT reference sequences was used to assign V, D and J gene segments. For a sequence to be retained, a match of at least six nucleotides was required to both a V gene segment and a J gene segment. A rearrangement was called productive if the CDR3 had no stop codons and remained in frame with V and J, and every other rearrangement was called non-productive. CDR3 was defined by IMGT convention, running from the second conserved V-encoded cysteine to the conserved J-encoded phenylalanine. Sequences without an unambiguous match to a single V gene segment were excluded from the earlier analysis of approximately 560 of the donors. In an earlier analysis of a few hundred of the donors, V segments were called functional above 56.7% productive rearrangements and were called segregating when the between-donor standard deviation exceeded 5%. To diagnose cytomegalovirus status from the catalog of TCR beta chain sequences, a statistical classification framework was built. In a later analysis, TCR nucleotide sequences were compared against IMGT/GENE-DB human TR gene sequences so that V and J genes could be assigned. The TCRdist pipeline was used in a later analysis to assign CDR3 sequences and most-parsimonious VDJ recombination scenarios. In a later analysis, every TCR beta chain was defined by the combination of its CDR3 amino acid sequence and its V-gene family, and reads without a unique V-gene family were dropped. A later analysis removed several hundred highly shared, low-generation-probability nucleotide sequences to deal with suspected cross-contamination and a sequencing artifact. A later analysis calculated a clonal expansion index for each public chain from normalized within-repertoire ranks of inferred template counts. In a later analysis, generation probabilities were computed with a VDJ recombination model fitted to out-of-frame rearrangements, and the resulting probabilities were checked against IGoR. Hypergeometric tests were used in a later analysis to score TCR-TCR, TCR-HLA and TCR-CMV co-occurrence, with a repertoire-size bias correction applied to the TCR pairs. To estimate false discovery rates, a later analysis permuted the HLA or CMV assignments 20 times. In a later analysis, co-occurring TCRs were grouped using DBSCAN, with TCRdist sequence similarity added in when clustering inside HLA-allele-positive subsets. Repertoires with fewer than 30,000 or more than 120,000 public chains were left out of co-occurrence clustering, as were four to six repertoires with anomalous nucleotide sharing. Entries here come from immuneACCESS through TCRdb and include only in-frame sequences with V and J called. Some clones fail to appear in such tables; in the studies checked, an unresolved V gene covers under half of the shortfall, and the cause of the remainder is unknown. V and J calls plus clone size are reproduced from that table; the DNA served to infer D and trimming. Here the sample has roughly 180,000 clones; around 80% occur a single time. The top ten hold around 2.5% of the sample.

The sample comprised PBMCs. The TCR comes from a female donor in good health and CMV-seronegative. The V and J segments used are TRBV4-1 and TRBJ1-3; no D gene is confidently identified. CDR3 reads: CASSHPGSGNTIYF. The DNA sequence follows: TGCGCCAGTAGCCATCCGGGCTCTGGAAACACCATATATTTT.